This TCR beta chain was recovered during a study of blood T cell repertoires in COVID-19. Turning to the study itself: Acute and convalescent COVID-19 specimens originated in the United States, Italy and Spain. Sources were T cells, B-cell-depleted T cells, or PBMCs; the material itself was cDNA or gDNA.

CDR1 is MRHNA and CDR2 is SNTAGT in the germline V gene. The V gene end was trimmed by 6 bases and the J gene end by 3 bases; junction bases not matched to a gene: 1. The CDR3 loop spans 13 amino acids. This table comes from immunoSEQ multiplex PCR, and its TCRdb copy is limited to in-frame clones, with some not included. The table has about 140,000 clones, approximately 84% seen once. This TCR came from a woman between 45 and 60 years old with acute COVID-19. Sequencing used PBMCs or T cells enriched from blood (not recorded which). The chain is built from TRBV6-4 and TRBJ2-3; 9 positions match TRBD1. The CDR3 nucleotides are TGTGCCAGCAGAGGGACAGGGACAGATACGCAGTATTTT. It is translated as CASRGTGTDTQYF.